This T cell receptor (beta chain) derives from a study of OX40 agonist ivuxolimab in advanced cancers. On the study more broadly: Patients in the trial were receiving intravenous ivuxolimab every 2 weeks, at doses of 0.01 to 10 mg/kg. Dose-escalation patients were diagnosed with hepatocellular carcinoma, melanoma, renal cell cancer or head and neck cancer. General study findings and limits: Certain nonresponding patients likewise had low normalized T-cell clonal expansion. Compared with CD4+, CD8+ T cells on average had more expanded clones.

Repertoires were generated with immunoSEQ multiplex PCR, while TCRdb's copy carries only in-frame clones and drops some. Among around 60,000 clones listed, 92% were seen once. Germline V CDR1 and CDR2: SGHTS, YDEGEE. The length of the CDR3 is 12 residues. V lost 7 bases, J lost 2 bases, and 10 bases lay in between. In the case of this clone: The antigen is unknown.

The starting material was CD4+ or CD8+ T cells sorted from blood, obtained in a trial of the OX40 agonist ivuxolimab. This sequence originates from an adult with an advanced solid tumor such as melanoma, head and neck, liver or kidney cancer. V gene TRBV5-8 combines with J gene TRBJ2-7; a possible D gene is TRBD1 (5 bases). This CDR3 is CASERRAYEQYF. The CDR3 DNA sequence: TGTGCCAGCGAACGCAGGGCCTACGAGCAGTACTTC. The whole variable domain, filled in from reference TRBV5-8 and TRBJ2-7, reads EAGVTQSPTHLIKTRGQQATLRCSPISGHTSVYWYQQALGLGLQFLLWYDEGEERNRGNFPPRFSGRQFPNYSSELNVNALELEDSALYLCASERRAYEQYFGPGTRLTVT.